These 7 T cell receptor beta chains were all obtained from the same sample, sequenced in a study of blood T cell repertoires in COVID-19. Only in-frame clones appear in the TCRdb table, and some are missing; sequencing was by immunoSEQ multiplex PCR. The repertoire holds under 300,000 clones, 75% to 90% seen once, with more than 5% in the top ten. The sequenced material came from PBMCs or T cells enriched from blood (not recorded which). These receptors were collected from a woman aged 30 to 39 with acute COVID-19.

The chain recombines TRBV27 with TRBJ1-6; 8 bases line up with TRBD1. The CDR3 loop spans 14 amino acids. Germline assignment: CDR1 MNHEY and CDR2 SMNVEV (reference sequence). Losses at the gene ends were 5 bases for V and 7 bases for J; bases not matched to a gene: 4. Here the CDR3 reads CASSPRGQNSPLHF. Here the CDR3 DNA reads TGTGCCAGCAGTCCCAGGGGGCAAAATTCACCCCTCCACTTT.

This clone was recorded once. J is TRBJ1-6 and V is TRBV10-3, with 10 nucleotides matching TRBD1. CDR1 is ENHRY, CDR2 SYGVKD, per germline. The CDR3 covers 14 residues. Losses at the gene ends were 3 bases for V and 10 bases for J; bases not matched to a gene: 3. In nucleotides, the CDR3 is TGTGCCATCAGTGAAGGGACAGGGGTCTCACCCCTCCACTTT. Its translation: CAISEGTGVSPLHF.

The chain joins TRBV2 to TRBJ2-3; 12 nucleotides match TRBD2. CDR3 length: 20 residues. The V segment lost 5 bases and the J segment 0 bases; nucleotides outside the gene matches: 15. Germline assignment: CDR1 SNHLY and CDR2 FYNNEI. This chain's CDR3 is CASSTPSGGEKASSTDTQYF. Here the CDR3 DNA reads TGTGCCAGCAGTACCCCTAGCGGGGGGGAAAAGGCCTCTAGCACAGATACGCAGTATTTT.

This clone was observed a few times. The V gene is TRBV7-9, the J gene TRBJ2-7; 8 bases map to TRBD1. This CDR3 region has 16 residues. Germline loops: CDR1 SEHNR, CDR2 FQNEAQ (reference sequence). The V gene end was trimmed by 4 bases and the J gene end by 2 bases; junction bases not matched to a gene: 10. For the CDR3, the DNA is TGTGCCAGCAGCTCGGGCGGGACAGGTTTCACCTACGAGCAGTACTTC. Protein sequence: CASSSGGTGFTYEQYF.

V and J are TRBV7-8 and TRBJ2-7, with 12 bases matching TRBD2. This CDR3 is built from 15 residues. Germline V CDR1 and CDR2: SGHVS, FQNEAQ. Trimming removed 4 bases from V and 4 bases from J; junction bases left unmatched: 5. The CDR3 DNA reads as TGTGCCAGCAGCTCGCTAGCGGGAGGGACATACGAGCAGTACTTC. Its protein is CASSSLAGGTYEQYF.

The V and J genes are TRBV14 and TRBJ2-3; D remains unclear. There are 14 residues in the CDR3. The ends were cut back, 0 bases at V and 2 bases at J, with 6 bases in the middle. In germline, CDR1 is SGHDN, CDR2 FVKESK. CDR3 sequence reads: CASSQDPVTDTQYF. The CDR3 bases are TGTGCCAGCAGCCAAGATCCGGTCACAGATACGCAGTATTTT.

The CDR3 protein is CASSFLAGDNEQFF. CDR3 nucleotides: TGCGCCAGCAGCTTTCTAGCGGGGGACAATGAGCAGTTCTTC. The chain uses TRBV5-1 and TRBJ2-1; TRBD2 agrees at 10 bases. CDR1 is SGHRS, CDR2 YFSETQ, per germline. The CDR3 loop spans 14 amino acids. After removal of 2 bases from V and 5 bases from J, the junction contained 1 base not matched to a gene.